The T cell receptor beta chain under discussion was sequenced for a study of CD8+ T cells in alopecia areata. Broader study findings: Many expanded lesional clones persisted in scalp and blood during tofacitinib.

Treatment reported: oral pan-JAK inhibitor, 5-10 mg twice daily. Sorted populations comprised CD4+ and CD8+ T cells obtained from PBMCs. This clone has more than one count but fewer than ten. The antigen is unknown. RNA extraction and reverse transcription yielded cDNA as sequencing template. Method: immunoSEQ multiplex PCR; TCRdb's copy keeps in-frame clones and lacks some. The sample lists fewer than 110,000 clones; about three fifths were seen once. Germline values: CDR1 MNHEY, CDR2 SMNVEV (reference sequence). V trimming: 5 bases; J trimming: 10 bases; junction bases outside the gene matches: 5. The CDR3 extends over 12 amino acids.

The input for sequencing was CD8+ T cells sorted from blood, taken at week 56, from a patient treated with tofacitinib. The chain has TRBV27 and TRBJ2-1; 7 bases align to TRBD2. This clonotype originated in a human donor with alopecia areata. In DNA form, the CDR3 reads TGTGCCAGCAGTCTGCTGGGGGGGGAGCAGTTCTTC. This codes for CASSLLGGEQFF.